Below, 20 T cell receptor beta chains from the same sample are listed, as sequenced in a study of blood T cell repertoires in COVID-19. Clones were read by immunoSEQ multiplex PCR, and TCRdb kept only the in-frame ones, dropping some. This table has approximately 110,000 clones, around 86% appearing once. Specimen: peripheral blood. These receptor sequences come from a human donor in a cohort sampled during active COVID-19.

The V gene is TRBV20-1, the J gene TRBJ2-1; D perhaps matches TRBD1 (6 bases). CDR3 length: 10 residues. Germline V gives CDR1 DFQATT, CDR2 SNEGSKA (reference sequence). Between the trimmed V and J ends, which lost 7 bases and 6 bases, there was a span of 7 bases. The CDR3 coding sequence is TGCAGTGTGGGGGCCAATGAGCAGTTCTTC. Translated, it gives CSVGANEQFF.

This chain links TRBV11-2 with TRBJ2-7; TRBD2 aligns across 13 bases. Germline-derived CDR1 and CDR2 are SGHAT and FQNNGV. Germline trimming cut 3 bases from V and 7 bases from J; bases unmatched to any gene: 6. The CDR3 runs to 15 residues. The DNA of the CDR3 is TGTGCCAGCAGCTTTAGGACTAGCGGGAGTAGGGAGCAGTACTTC. Translated, it gives CASSFRTSGSREQYF.

The chain joins TRBV6-2 or TRBV6-3 to TRBJ2-1; 10 nucleotides agree with TRBD2. Germline V lookup: CDR1 MNHEY, CDR2 SVGEGT. The V and J ends lost 2 bases and 9 bases, in that order; junction bases with no gene match: 19. The length of the CDR3 is 19 residues. The CDR3: CASSYTLAGGLARGTEQFF. The CDR3 nucleotides are TGTGCCAGCAGTTACACTTTAGCGGGAGGACTGGCTAGGGGAACTGAGCAGTTCTTC.

The rearrangement links TRBV2 to TRBJ1-2; D perhaps matches TRBD1 (5 bases). V was clipped by 4 bases and J by 7 bases, with 16 bases between them. Germline values: CDR1 SNHLY, CDR2 FYNNEI. The CDR3 extends over 14 amino acids. The CDR3 nucleotides are TGTGCCAGCAGTGTCTTACAGGCGGCGTTTGGCTACACCTTC. Translating gives CASSVLQAAFGYTF.

The chain is built from TRBV2 and TRBJ1-1; 7 bases agree with TRBD1. The CDR3 is made up of 16 amino acids. Germline V CDR1 and CDR2: SNHLY, FYNNEI. With 7 bases clipped from V and 2 bases from J, the junction kept 13 bases outside the gene matches. CDR3 sequence: CASISQTGLGNTEAFF. The CDR3 nucleotides are TGTGCCAGCATCTCCCAGACAGGGCTCGGAAACACTGAAGCTTTCTTT.

This clone was picked up one time. The V gene is TRBV15, the J gene TRBJ1-2; the D is unclear. In germline, CDR1 is LNHNV, CDR2 YYDKDF (reference sequence). V was pared by 2 bases and J by 3 bases, with 7 bases between. CDR3 length: 13 amino acids. CDR3 residues: CATSRRLDYGYTF. The CDR3 nucleotides read TGTGCCACCAGCAGACGATTAGACTATGGCTACACCTTC.

The chain is built from TRBV6-5 and TRBJ2-7; 9 nucleotides line up with TRBD1. CDR1 is MNHEY, CDR2 SVGAGI, per germline. The trim removed 6 bases at V and 2 bases at J, leaving 5 bases unmatched. The CDR3 is 14 amino acids. CDR3 region: CASRGTGRAYEQYF. The CDR3 bases are TGTGCCAGCAGGGGGACAGGGCGAGCCTACGAGCAGTACTTC.

This chain links TRBV6-5 with TRBJ1-5, with D tentatively TRBD1 (6 bases). There are 15 residues in the CDR3. The germline CDR1 and CDR2 sequences are MNHEY and SVGAGI. V lost 6 bases and J lost 0, with 12 bases in between. The CDR3 nucleotides are TGTGCCAGCAGAGGGGGGGGCAATAGCAATCAGCCCCAGCATTTT. Its protein product is CASRGGGNSNQPQHF.

This clone occurred once. V is TRBV5-1 and J is TRBJ1-1, with unresolved D. This CDR3 spans 15 amino acids. V shed 0 bases and J shed 1 base, with 10 bases lying between them. The V gene's germline CDR1 is SGHRS and CDR2 YFSETQ. The CDR3 sequence is CASSLDPGWNTEAFF. Here the CDR3 DNA reads TGCGCCAGCAGCTTGGATCCGGGATGGAACACTGAAGCTTTCTTT.

This chain uses TRBV7-2 with TRBJ1-2; D might be TRBD1 (5 bases). The germline V gene encodes CDR1 SGHTA and CDR2 FQGNSA. The length of the CDR3 is 14 residues. The ends were cut back, 1 base at V and 3 bases at J, with 9 bases in the middle. The chain's CDR3 is CASSLVTGYYGYTF. As DNA, the CDR3 is TGTGCCAGCAGCTTAGTAACAGGTTACTATGGCTACACCTTC.

The J gene is TRBJ1-2, the V gene TRBV18; D gene ambiguous. CDR3 size: 12 residues. With 3 bases removed from V and 8 bases from J, the gap between germline ends came to 10 bases. Germline V CDR1 and CDR2: KGHSH, LQKENI. CDR3 bases: TGTGCCAGCTCACCCGACATGTACGGCTACACCTTC. This codes for CASSPDMYGYTF.

The chain joins TRBV28 to TRBJ1-2; the D is unclear. V was clipped by 6 bases and J by 4 bases, with 18 bases between them. Germline assignment: CDR1 MDHEN and CDR2 SYDVKM. The CDR3 consists of 15 residues. The CDR3 region has the DNA TGTGCCAGCAGCCCCCACCTGGGAGGAGTCTATGGCTACACCTTC. It encodes CASSPHLGGVYGYTF.

V usage is TRBV28 and J usage is TRBJ1-1; D remains ambiguous. Trimming removed 3 bases at V and 6 bases at J, with 17 bases between. This CDR3 comprises 15 residues. Germline assignment: CDR1 MDHEN and CDR2 SYDVKM. This CDR3 is CASSFVEGWGPEAFF. Written as DNA, the CDR3 is TGTGCCAGCAGTTTTGTGGAGGGATGGGGTCCTGAAGCTTTCTTT.

V usage is TRBV7-2 and J usage is TRBJ1-6, with D possibly TRBD1 on 6 matching bases. V lost 1 base and J lost 0, with 13 bases in between. This CDR3 is built from 18 residues. Germline CDR1 is SGHTA and CDR2 is FQGNSA. CDR3 region: CASSLGRGKISYNSPLHF. The CDR3 DNA sequence: TGTGCCAGCAGCTTAGGCAGGGGAAAAATCTCCTATAATTCACCCCTCCACTTT.

CDR3 coding DNA: TGTGCCAGCAGCTTAGTGGACCCCGGAGGAGCTTTCTTT. Translating it yields CASSLVDPGGAFF. The chain joins TRBV7-8 to TRBJ1-1; no clear D. Germline V gives CDR1 SGHVS, CDR2 FQNEAQ. Between the trimmed V and J ends, which lost 1 base and 10 bases, there was a span of 13 bases. The CDR3 sequence is 13 residues long.

This clone appeared a few times. This chain uses TRBV12-3 or TRBV12-4 with TRBJ2-1; the D is unclear. With 8 bases removed from V and 6 bases from J, the gap between germline ends came to 11 bases. The CDR3 runs to 12 residues. Here the CDR3 reads CASGIRGNEQFF. CDR3 nucleotide sequence: TGTGCCAGCGGTATAAGAGGCAATGAGCAGTTCTTC.

This chain links TRBV5-8 with TRBJ2-1; 8 bases fit TRBD2. Trimming removed 4 bases from V and 8 bases from J; junction bases left unmatched: 5. Germline V gives CDR1 SGHTS, CDR2 YDEGEE. CDR3 length equals 13 residues. CDR3 amino acids: CASSAGLAHEQFF. The CDR3 nucleotides read TGTGCCAGCAGCGCCGGACTAGCTCATGAGCAGTTCTTC.

The DNA for the CDR3 is TGTGCCAGCAGCCAAGCGCCCGGGACTTCCCAGTATGAAGCTTTCTTT. Translated: CASSQAPGTSQYEAFF. The chain combines TRBV3-1 (or the pseudogene TRBV3-2) with TRBJ1-1; D possibly corresponds to TRBD1 (5 bases). The germline gives CDR1 LGHDT, CDR2 YNNKEL (reference sequence). The CDR3 covers 16 residues. The V end was cut by 1 base, the J end by 7 bases, with 19 bases between.

This chain links TRBV5-1 with TRBJ2-7, with 9 positions matching TRBD2. V was clipped by 2 bases and J by 2 bases; unmatched bases: 11. The CDR3 extends over 17 amino acids. Germline V gene lookup returns CDR1 SGHRS and CDR2 YFSETQ. CDR3 nucleotides: TGCGCCAGCAGCTTCGGGACAAGCCCTAGCGGGACCTACGAGCAGTACTTC. This sequence encodes CASSFGTSPSGTYEQYF. The full variable domain, its missing parts supplied by reference TRBV5-1 and TRBJ2-7, is KAGVTQTPRYLIKTRGQQVTLSCSPISGHRSVSWYQQTPGQGLQFLFEYFSETQRNKGNFPGRFSGRQFSNSRSEMNVSTLELGDSALYLCASSFGTSPSGTYEQYFGPGTRLTVT.

V is TRBV6-5 and J is TRBJ2-7; 10 nucleotides match TRBD2. Germline assignment: CDR1 MNHEY and CDR2 SVGAGI. J was trimmed by 1 base and V by 6 bases; bases with no gene match: 3. The CDR3 covers 14 residues. The CDR3 region is CASRRTSGSYEQYF. DNA for the CDR3: TGTGCCAGCAGGAGGACTAGCGGATCCTACGAGCAGTACTTC.